The 9 T cell receptor beta chains in this list originate from one sample, sequenced in a study of blood T cell repertoires in COVID-19 (dated by TCRdb to 2020 to 2022). Library generation was performed with the immunoSEQ multiplex PCR assay. Drawn from immuneACCESS, this table holds only the in-frame rearrangements with V and J called that TCRdb kept. Clones are partly lost; checked studies trace under half to an unresolved V gene and leave the rest unexplained. This sample gives more than 95,000 clones in total; around 85% of them show up just once. The top ten hold 3% to 4% of the sample. The material sequenced was peripheral blood. All receptors come from an elderly woman with active or convalescent COVID-19.

Only a few counts were recorded for this clone. The chain is built from TRBV5-6 and TRBJ2-4, with TRBD1 as a possible D gene (7 bases). The CDR3 is 17 residues long. Germline CDR1 reads SGHDT; CDR2 reads YYEEEE. V gave up 6 bases and J gave up 2 bases, with 21 bases separating them. The CDR3 region is CASNHGGGQNSKNIQYF. In DNA, the CDR3 is TGTGCCAGCAACCATGGAGGGGGCCAGAATTCCAAAAACATTCAGTACTTC.

This chain links TRBV7-2 with TRBJ1-4; 9 bases align to TRBD1. Germline V gene sequence: CDR1 SGHTA, CDR2 FQGNSA. CDR3 length: 15 amino acids. J gave up 8 bases and V 6 bases, and 10 bases lay outside the gene matches. CDR3 protein: CASSPGTGYEEKLFF. The CDR3 DNA sequence: TGTGCCAGCAGTCCCGGGACAGGGTATGAAGAAAAACTGTTTTTT.

The chain employs TRBV2 and TRBJ2-3, with 10 bases matching TRBD2. The germline gives CDR1 SNHLY, CDR2 FYNNEI. V trimming: 6 bases; J trimming: 6 bases; junction bases outside the gene matches: 15. The CDR3 sequence is 17 residues long. The CDR3 region has the DNA TGTGCCAGCAGCGGAGGCCATAGCGGGGGGCCACCTGATACGCAGTATTTT. This sequence encodes CASSGGHSGGPPDTQYF.

In its sample, this clone was seen a few times. The J gene is TRBJ2-7, the V gene TRBV28, with 8 bases that match TRBD1. Germline CDR1 and CDR2: MDHEN and SYDVKM. V gave up 9 bases and J gave up 0 bases; unmatched junction bases: 7. The CDR3 consists of 14 residues. CDR3 sequence: CASSIQGGSYEQYF. CDR3 DNA: TGTGCCAGTTCGATACAGGGGGGCTCCTACGAGCAGTACTTC.

The chain links TRBV14 to TRBJ1-2, with D possibly matching TRBD1 (5 bases). The V gene's germline CDR1 is SGHDN and CDR2 FVKESK. This CDR3 has 13 amino acids. V was shortened by 3 bases and J by 3 bases, with 8 bases between the two germline ends. The CDR3 region has the DNA TGTGCCAGCAGCCATGTGGGGCACTATGGCTACACCTTC. Amino acid sequence: CASSHVGHYGYTF.

The chain has TRBV24-1 and TRBJ1-5; D not resolved. This CDR3 spans 14 amino acids. Germline V gene data show CDR1 as KGHDR and CDR2 as SFDVKD. V lost 9 bases to trimming and J lost 0 bases, with 11 bases between them. CDR3 loop: CATGGGYSNQPQHF. CDR3 in DNA: TGTGCCACCGGAGGCGGGTATAGCAATCAGCCCCAGCATTTT.

The chain combines TRBV4-2 with TRBJ2-3; TRBD2 aligns across 13 bases. Germline trimming cut 3 bases from V and 4 bases from J; bases unmatched to any gene: 4. CDR1 and CDR2 from the germline V gene are LGHNA and YNFKEQ. The CDR3 loop spans 16 amino acids. The CDR3 here is CASSQELAGGPDTQYF. CDR3 nucleotides: TGTGCCAGCAGCCAGGAACTAGCGGGGGGGCCAGATACGCAGTATTTT.

The chain couples TRBV29-1 to TRBJ1-2; 8 nucleotides agree with TRBD1. The V and J ends lost 0 bases and 1 base, in that order; junction bases with no gene match: 7. This CDR3 is 16 amino acids long. CDR1 SQVTM and CDR2 ANQGSEA come from the germline V gene. This CDR3 is CSVEERGQALNYGYTF. Here the CDR3 DNA reads TGCAGCGTTGAAGAAAGGGGACAGGCGCTTAACTATGGCTACACCTTC. The full variable domain, in which reference TRBV29-1 and TRBJ1-2 provide the parts outside the CDR3, is SAVISQKPSRDICQRGTSLTIQCQVDSQVTMMFWYRQQPGQSLTLIATANQGSEATYESGFVIDKFPISRPNLTFSTLTVSNMSPEDSSIYLCSVEERGQALNYGYTFGSGTRLTVV.

The chain links TRBV5-1 to TRBJ2-7; 9 positions agree with TRBD1. The CDR3 covers 15 residues. The V gene end was trimmed by 4 bases and the J gene end by 7 bases; junction bases not matched to a gene: 12. Germline lookup yields CDR1 SGHRS and CDR2 YFSETQ. The CDR3 reads CASSPPGQGRLEQYF. The CDR3 region has the DNA TGCGCCAGCAGCCCCCCGGGACAGGGTCGCCTAGAGCAGTACTTC.